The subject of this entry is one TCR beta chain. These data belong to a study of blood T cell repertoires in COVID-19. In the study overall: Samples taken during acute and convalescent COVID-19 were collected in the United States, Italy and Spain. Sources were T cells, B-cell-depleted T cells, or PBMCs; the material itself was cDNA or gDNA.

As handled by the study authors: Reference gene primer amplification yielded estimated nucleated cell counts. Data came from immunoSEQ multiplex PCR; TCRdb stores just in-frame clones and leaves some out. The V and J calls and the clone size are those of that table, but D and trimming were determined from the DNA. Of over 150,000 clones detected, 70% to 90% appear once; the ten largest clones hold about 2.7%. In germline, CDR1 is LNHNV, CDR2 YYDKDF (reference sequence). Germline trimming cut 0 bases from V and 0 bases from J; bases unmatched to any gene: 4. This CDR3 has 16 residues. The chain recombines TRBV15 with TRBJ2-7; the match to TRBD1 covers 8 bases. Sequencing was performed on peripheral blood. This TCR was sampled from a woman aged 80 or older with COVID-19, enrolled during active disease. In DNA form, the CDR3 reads TGTGCCACCAGCAGAGACCCCAGGGGGCTCTCCTACGAGCAGTACTTC. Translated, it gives CATSRDPRGLSYEQYF.